This TCR beta chain was profiled in a study of blood T cells in healthy people across ages. Peripheral blood samples of roughly 9.9 milliliters were drawn from each donor. Per-sample PBMC isolation yielded at least 6.5 million cells. V lost 6 bases to trimming and J lost 7 bases; unmatched junction nucleotides: 2. Germline CDR1 reads LGHNA; CDR2 reads YNFKEQ. The CDR3 extends over 12 amino acids. This clonotype showed up many times. Its antigen remains unidentified. Broader study findings: Across samples, TCR beta diversity tracked strongly with naive T cell percentage. Observed TCR beta diversity per million T cells went down as age went up. This fall followed a roughly linear course with age.

For the second PCR, which ran for about 7 to 12 cycles, a sample-barcoded 5' primer and a J-beta primer mix were used. TCRdb redid the calling of the 5' RACE reads with MiXCR, one entry per CDR3 protein. The repertoire holds around 870,000 distinct CDR3 sequences, 29% seen once, with 17% in the top ten. This clonotype was obtained from a woman aged 80 or over in good health. Material for sequencing was blood. The genes are TRBV4-2 and TRBJ1-2; 10 bases agree with TRBD1. The CDR3 DNA sequence: TGTGCCAGCAGAGGGACAGGGGCTGGCTACACCTTC. It encodes CASRGTGAGYTF.